This paragraph covers one TCR beta chain sequence. This sample was included in a study of shared clonotypes between healthy human individuals. The data were produced by immunoSEQ multiplex PCR, yet TCRdb's version contains in-frame clones alone and is incomplete. This sample yields about 490,000 clones, of which 79% are seen a single time; approximately 12% belongs to the top ten. Germline V gene sequence: CDR1 MNHNS, CDR2 SASEGT. V lost 1 base, J lost 6 bases, and 6 bases stayed unmatched. This CDR3 is 15 amino acids long. The chain couples TRBV6-1 to TRBJ2-1, with 7 positions matching TRBD1. Specimen: PBMCs. The sequence derives from a woman aged 40 to 50 in good health. Some clones in this sample may be carry-over from other donors' samples. The CDR3 DNA is TGTGCCAGCAGTGAAGGGACAGGAGTAATCAATGAGCAGTTCTTC. Amino acids: CASSEGTGVINEQFF.